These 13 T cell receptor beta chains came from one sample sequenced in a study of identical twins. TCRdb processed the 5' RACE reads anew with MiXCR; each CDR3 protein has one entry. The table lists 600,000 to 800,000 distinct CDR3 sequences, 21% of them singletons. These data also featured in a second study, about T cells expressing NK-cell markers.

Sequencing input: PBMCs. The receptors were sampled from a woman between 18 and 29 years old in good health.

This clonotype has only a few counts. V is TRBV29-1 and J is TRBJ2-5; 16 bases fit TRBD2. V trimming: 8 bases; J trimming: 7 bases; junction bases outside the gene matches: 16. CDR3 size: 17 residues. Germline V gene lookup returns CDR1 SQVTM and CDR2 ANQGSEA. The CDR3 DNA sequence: TGCAGCTCAAGTGCTGGGACTAGCGGGAGGGGTGAGGGGACCCAGTACTTC. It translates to CSSSAGTSGRGEGTQYF.

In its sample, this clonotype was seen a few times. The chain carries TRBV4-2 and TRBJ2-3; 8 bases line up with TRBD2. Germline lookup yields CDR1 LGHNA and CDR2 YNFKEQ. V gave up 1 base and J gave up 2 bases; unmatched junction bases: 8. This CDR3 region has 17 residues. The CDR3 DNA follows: TGTGCCAGCAGCCAAGGTGTAGCGGGGAGGAACACAGATACGCAGTATTTT. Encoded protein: CASSQGVAGRNTDTQYF.

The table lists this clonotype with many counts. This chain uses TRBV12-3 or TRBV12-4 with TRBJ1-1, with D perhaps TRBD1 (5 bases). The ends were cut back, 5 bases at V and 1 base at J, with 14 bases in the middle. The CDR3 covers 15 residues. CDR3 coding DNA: TGTGCCAGCAGTATATATCGTGGGGCGAACACTGAAGCTTTCTTT. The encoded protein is CASSIYRGANTEAFF.

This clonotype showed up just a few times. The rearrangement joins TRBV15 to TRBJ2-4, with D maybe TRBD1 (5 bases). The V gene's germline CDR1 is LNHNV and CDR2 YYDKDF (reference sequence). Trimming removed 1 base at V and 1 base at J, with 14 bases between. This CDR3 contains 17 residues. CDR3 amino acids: CATSRGQGVEAKNIQYF. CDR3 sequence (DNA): TGTGCCACCAGCAGAGGTCAAGGGGTCGAGGCCAAAAACATTCAGTACTTC.

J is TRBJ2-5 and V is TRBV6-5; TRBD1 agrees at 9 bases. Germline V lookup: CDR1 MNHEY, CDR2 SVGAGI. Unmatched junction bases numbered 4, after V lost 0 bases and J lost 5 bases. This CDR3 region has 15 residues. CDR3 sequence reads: CASSYSTGGDETQYF. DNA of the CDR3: TGTGCCAGCAGTTACTCGACAGGGGGTGATGAGACCCAGTACTTC.

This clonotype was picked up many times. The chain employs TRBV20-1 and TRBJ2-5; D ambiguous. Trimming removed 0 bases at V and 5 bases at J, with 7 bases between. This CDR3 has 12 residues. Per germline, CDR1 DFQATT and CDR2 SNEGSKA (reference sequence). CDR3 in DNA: TGCAGTGCTAGAGAAGCTCTGGAGACCCAGTACTTC. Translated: CSAREALETQYF.

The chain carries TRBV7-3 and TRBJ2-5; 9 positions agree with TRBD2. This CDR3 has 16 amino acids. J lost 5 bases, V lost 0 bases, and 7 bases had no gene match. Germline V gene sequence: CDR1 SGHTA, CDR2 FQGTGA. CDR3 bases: TGTGCCAGCAGCTTAACGTACAGCGGGGGGTCGGAGACCCAGTACTTC. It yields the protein CASSLTYSGGSETQYF.

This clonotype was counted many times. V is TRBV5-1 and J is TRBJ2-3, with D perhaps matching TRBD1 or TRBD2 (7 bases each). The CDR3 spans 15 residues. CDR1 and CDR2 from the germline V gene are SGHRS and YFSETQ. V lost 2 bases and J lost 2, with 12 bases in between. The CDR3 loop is CASSFTGDYTDTQYF. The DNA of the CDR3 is TGCGCCAGCAGCTTCACAGGGGACTACACAGATACGCAGTATTTT.

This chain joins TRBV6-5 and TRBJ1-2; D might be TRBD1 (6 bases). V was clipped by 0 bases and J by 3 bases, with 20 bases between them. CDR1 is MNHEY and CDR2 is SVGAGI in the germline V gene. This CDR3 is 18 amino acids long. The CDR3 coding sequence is TGTGCCAGCAGTTACTCGAGGCACGGATCGGGGGGCTACTATGGCTACACCTTC. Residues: CASSYSRHGSGGYYGYTF.

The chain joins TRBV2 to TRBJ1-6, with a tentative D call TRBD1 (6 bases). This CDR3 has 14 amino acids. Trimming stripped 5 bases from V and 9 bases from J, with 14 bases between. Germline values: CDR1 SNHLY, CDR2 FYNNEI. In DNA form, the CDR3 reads TGTGCCAGCAGTTCGAGCTTAGGGGGTTCACCCCTCCACTTT. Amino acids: CASSSSLGGSPLHF.

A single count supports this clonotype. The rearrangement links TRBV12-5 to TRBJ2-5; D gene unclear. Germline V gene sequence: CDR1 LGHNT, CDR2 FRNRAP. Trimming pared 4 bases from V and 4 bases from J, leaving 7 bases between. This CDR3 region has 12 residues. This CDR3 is CASGSIRETQYF. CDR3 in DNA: TGTGCTAGTGGTTCCATTAGAGAGACCCAGTACTTC.

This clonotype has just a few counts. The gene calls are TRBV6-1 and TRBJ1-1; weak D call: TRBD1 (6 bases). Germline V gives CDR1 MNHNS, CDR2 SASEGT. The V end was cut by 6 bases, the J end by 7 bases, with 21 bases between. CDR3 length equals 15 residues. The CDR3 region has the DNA TGTGCCAGCAGCCAGATCCGGGACAATTCGGTTGAAGCTTTCTTT. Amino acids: CASSQIRDNSVEAFF.

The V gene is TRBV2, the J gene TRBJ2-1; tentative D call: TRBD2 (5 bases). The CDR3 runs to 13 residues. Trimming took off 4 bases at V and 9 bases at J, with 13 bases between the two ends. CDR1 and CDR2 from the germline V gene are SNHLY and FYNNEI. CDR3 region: CASSVRPSPEQFF. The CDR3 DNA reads TGTGCCAGCAGTGTCCGGCCTAGCCCTGAGCAGTTCTTC.